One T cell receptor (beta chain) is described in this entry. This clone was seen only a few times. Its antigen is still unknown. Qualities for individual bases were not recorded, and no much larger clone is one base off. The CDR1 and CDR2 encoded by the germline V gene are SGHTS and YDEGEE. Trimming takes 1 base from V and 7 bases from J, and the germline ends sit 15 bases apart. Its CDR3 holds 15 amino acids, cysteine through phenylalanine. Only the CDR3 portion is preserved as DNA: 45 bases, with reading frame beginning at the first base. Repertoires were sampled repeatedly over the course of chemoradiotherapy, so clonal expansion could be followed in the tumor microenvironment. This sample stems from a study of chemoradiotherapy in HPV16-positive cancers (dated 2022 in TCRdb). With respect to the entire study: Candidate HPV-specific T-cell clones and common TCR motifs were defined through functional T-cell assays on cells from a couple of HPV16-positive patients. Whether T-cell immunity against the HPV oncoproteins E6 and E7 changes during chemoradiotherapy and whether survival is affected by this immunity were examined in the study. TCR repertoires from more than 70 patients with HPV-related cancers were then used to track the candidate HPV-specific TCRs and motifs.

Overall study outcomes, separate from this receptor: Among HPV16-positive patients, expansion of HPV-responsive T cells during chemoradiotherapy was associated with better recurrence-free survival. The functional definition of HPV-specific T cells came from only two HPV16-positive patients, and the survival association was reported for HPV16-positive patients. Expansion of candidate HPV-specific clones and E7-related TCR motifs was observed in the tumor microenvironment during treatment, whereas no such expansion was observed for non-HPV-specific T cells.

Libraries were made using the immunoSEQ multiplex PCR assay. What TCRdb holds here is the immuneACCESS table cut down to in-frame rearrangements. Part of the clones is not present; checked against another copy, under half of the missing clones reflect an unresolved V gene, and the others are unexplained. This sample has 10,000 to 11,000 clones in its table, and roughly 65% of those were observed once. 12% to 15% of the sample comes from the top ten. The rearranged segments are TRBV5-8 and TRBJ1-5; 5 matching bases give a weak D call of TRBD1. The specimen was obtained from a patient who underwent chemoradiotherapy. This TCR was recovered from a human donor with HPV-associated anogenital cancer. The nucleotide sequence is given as TGTGCCAGCAGCTTGAGGGGTAGACTTTTGCAGCCCCAGCATTTT. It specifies CASSLRGRLLQPQHF.